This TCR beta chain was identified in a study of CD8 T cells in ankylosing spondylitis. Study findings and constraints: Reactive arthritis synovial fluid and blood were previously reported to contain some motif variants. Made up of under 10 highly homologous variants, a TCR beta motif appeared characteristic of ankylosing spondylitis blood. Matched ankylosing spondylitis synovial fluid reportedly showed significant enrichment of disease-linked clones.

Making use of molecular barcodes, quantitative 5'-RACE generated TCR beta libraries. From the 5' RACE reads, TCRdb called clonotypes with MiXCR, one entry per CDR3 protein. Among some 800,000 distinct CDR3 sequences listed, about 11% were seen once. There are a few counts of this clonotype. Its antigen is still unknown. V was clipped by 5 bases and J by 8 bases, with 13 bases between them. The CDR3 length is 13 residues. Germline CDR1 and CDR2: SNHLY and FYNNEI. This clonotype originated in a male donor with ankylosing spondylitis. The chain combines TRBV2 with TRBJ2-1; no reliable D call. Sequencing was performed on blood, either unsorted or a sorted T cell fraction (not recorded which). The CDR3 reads CASSYNLGDEQFF. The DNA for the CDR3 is TGTGCCAGCAGTTATAACTTGGGCGATGAGCAGTTCTTC.